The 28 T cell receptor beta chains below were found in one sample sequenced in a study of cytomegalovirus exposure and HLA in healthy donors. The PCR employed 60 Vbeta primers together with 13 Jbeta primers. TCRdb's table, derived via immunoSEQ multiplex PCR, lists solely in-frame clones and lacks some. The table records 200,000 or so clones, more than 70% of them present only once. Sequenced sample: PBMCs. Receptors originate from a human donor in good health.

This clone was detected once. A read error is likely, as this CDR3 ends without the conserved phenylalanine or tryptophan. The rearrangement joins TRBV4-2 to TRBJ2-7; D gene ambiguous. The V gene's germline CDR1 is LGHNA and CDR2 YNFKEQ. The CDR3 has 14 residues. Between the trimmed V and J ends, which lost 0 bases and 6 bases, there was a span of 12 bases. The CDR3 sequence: CASSQEMESPEQYL. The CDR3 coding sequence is TGTGCCAGCAGCCAAGAAATGGAGTCCCCCGAGCAGTACCTC.

CDR3 in amino acids: CASRDRGGGEKLFF. CDR3 in DNA: TGCGCCAGCAGGGACAGGGGCGGGGGAGAAAAACTGTTTTTT. The V call is TRBV4-1, the J call TRBJ1-4; 9 bases fit TRBD1. V lost 6 bases, J lost 8 bases, and 7 bases stayed unmatched. Per germline, CDR1 MGHRA and CDR2 YSYEKL. This CDR3 comprises 14 residues.

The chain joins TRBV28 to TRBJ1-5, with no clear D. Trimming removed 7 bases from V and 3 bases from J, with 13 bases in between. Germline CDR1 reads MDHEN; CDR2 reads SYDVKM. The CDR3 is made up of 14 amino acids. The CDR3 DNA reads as TGTGCCAGCACCACTGGCGGGTTCAATCAGCCCCAGCATTTT. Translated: CASTTGGFNQPQHF.

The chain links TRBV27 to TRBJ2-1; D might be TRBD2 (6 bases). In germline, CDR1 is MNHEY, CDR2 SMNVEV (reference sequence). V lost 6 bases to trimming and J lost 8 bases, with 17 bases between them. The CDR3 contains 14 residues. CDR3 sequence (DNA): TGTGCCAGCAGAGTCCTCGGGGGAGACCATGAGCAGTTCTTC. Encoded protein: CASRVLGGDHEQFF.

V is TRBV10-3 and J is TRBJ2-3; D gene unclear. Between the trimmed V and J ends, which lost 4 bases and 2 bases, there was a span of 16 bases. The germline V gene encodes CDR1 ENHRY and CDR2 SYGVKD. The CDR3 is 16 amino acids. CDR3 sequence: CAISAERTLYTDTQYF. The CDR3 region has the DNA TGTGCCATCAGTGCGGAGCGCACCTTATACACAGATACGCAGTATTTT.

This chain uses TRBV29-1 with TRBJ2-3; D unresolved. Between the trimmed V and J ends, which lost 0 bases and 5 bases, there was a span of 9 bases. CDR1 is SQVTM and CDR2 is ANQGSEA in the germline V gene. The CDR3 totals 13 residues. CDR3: CSVEDTEVDTQYF. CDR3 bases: TGCAGCGTTGAAGATACCGAGGTAGATACGCAGTATTTT.

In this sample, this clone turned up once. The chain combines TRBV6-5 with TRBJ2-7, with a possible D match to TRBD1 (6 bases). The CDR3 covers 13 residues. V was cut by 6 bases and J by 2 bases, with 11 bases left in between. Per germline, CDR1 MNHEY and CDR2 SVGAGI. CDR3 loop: CASRPPGAYEQYF. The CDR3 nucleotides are TGTGCCAGCAGGCCGCCAGGGGCCTACGAGCAGTACTTC.

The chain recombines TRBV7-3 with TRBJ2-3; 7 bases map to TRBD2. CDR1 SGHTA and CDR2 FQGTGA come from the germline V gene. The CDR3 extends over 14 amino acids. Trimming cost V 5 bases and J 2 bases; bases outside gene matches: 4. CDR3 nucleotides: TGTGCCAGCAGCGACCGGGACTACACAGATACGCAGTATTTT. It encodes CASSDRDYTDTQYF.

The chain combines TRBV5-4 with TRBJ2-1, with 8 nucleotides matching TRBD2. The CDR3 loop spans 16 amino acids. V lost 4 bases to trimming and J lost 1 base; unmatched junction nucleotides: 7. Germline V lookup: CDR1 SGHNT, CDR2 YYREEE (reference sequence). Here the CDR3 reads CASSPLAGGSYNEQFF. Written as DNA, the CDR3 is TGTGCCAGCAGCCCCCTCGCGGGAGGTTCCTACAATGAGCAGTTCTTC.

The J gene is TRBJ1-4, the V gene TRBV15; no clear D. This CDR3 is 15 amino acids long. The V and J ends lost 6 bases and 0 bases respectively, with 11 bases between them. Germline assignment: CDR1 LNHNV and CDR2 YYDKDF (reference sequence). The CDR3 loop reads CATRLGETTNEKLFF. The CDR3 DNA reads TGTGCCACCAGACTCGGAGAAACAACTAATGAAAAACTGTTTTTT.

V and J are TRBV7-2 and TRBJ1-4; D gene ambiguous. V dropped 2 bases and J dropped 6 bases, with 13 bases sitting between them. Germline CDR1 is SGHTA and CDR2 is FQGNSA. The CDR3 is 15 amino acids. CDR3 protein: CASSLLGGSHEKLFF. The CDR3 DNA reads TGTGCCAGCAGCTTATTAGGCGGCAGCCATGAAAAACTGTTTTTT. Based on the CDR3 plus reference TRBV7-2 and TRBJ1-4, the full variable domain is GAGVSQSPSNKVTEKGKDVELRCDPISGHTALYWYRQSLGQGLEFLIYFQGNSAPDKSGLPSDRFSAERTGGSVSTLTIQRTQQEDSAVYLCASSLLGGSHEKLFFGSGTQLSVL.

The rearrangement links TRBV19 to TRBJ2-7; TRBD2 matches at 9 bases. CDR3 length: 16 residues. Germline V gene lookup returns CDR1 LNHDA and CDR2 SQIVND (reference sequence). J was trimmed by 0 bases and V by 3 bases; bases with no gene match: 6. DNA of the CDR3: TGTGCCAGTAGTATTCGTCTAGCGGGACCCTCCTACGAGCAGTACTTC. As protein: CASSIRLAGPSYEQYF.

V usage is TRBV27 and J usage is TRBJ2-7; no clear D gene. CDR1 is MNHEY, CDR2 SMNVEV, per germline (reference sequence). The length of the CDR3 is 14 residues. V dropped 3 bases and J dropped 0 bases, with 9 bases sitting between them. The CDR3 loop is CASSFYSSSYEQYF. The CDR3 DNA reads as TGTGCCAGCAGTTTCTACAGCAGCTCCTACGAGCAGTACTTC.

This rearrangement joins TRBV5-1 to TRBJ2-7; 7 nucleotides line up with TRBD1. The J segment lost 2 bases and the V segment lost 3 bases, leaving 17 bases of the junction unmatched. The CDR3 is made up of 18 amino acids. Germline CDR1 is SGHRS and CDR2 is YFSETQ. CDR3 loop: CASSWRGTVVRGTYEQYF. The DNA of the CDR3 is TGCGCCAGCAGCTGGAGAGGGACAGTCGTGAGGGGTACCTACGAGCAGTACTTC.

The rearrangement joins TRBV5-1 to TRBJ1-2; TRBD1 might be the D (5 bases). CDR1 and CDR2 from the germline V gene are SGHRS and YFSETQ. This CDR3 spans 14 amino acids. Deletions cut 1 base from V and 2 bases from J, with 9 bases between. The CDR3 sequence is CASSLFDSNYGYTF. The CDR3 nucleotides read TGCGCCAGCAGCTTGTTCGACAGCAACTATGGCTACACCTTC.

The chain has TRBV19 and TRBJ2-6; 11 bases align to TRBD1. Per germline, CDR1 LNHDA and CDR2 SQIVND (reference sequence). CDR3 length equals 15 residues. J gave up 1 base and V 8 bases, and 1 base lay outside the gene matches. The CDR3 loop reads CASGTGGSGANVLTF. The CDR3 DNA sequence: TGTGCCAGTGGGACAGGGGGGTCTGGGGCCAACGTCCTGACTTTC.

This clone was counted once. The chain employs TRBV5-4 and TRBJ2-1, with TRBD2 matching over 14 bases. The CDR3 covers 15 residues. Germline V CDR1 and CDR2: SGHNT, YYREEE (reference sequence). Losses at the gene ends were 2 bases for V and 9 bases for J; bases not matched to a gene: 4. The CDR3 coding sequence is TGTGCCAGCAGCTTAGGGACTAGCGGGAGAGCTGAGCAGTTCTTC. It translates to CASSLGTSGRAEQFF. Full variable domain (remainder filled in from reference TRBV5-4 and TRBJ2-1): ETGVTQSPTHLIKTRGQQVTLRCSSQSGHNTVSWYQQALGQGPQFIFQYYREEENGRGNFPPRFSGLQFPNYSSELNVNALELDDSALYLCASSLGTSGRAEQFFGPGTRLTVL.

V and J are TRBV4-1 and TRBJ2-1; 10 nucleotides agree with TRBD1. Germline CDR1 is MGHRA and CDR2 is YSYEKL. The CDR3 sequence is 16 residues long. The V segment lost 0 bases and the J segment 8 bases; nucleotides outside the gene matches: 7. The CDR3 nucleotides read TGCGCCAGCAGCCAAGATCGGGGACAGGGGTTTTATGAGCAGTTCTTC. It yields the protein CASSQDRGQGFYEQFF.

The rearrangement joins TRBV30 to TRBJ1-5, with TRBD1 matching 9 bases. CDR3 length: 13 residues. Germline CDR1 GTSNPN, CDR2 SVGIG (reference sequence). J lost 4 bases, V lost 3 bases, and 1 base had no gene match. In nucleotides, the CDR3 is TGTGCCTGGAGGGGGACAGGGAATCAGCCCCAGCATTTT. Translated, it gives CAWRGTGNQPQHF.

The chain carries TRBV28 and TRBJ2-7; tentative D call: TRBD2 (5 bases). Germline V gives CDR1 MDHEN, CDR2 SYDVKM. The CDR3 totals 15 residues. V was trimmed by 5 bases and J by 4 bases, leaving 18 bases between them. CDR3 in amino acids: CASSPPGSWRYEQYF. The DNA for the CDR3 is TGTGCCAGCAGTCCACCGGGGTCTTGGAGGTACGAGCAGTACTTC.

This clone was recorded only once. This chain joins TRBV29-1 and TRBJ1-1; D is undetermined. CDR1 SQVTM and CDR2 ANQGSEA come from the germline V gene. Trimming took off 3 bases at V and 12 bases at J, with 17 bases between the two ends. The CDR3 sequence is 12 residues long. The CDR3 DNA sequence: TGCAGCGTTGACCATGGAGGCCTTGAGACTTTCTTT. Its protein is CSVDHGGLETFF. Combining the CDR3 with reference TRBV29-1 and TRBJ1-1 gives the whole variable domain SAVISQKPSRDICQRGTSLTIQCQVDSQVTMMFWYRQQPGQSLTLIATANQGSEATYESGFVIDKFPISRPNLTFSTLTVSNMSPEDSSIYLCSVDHGGLETFFGQGTRLTVV.

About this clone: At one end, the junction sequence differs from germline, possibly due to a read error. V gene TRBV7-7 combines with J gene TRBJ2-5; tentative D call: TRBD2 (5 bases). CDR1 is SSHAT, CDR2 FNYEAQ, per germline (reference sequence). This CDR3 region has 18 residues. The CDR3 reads CASSLSLPGSEGSETQYF. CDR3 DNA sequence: TGTGCTAGCAGCTTAAGCTTGCCGGGGTCAGAGGGTTCGGAGACCCAGTACTTC.

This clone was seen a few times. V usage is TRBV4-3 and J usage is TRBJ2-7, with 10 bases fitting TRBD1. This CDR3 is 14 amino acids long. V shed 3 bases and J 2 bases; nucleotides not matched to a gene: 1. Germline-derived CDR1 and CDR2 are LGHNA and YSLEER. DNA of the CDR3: TGCGCCAGCAGCCACGGGACAGGGGCCTACGAGCAGTACTTC. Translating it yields CASSHGTGAYEQYF.

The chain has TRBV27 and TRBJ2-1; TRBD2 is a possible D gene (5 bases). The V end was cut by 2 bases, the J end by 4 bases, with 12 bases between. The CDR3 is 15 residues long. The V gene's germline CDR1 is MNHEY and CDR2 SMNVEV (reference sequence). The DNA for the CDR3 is TGTGCCAGCAGTTTAGGGGTAGCGCCTTACAATGAGCAGTTCTTC. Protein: CASSLGVAPYNEQFF.

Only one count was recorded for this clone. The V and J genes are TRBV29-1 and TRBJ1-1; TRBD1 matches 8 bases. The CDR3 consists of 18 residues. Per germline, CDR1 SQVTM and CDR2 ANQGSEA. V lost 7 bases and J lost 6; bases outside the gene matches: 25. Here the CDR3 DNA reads TGCAGCGCCGAGATCTTCGGGACCGGGACAGGCGGACCTTCTGAAGCTTTCTTT. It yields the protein CSAEIFGTGTGGPSEAFF.

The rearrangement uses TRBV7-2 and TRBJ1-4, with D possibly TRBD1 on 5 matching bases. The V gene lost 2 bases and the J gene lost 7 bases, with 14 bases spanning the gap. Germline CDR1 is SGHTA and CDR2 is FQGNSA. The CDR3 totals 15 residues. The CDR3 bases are TGTGCCAGCAGCTTACGTACAGGCAGATTTGAAAAACTGTTTTTT. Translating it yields CASSLRTGRFEKLFF.

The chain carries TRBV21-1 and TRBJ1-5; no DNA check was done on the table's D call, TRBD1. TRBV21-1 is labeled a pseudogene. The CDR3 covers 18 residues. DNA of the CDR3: TGTGCCAGCAGCAAAGCCCGGGGACAGGGAAGGAGCAATCAGCCCCAGCATTTT. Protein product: CASSKARGQGRSNQPQHF.

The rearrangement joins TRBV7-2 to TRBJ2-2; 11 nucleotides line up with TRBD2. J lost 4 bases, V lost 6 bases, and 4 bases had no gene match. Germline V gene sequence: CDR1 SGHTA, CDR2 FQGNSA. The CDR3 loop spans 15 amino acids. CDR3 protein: CASRSTSGTTGELFF. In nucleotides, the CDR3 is TGTGCCAGCAGGTCGACTAGCGGGACCACCGGGGAGCTGTTTTTT.